Sequencing of this T cell receptor (beta chain) was carried out in a study of tumor-infiltrating lymphocytes in primary liver carcinoma. The V gene's germline CDR1 is MGHDK and CDR2 SYGVNS. V lost 2 bases and J 8 bases, leaving 7 bases between the germline ends. This CDR3 has 12 residues. A remark on this clonotype: This may be a read error: a much more frequent sequence differs by one nucleotide.

Starting material of 400 to 600 ng total RNA yielded TCR beta cDNA via a constant-region primer. ARM-PCR was slightly modified, and three nested multiplex PCR rounds with it gave rise to the TCR beta libraries. For 10 cycles apiece, the opening two PCR rounds ran with TRBV1-TRBV30 forward primers and a C-beta reverse primer. One entry per CDR3 protein, called by TCRdb with MiXCR from the multiplex PCR reads. Among roughly 80,000 distinct CDR3 sequences listed, approximately 70% were seen once. From unsorted bulk tissue weighing 20-30 mg, DNA and RNA were co-extracted. Surgeons treated the primary liver carcinoma of the patients by surgical resection.

The receptor was isolated from a man aged 35-49 years with primary liver carcinoma and hepatitis B virus infection. V is TRBV25-1 and J is TRBJ2-1; D unresolved. The sequenced sample consisted of tumor-adjacent normal liver tissue. CDR3 region: CASSEVLYEQFF. The CDR3 DNA sequence: TGTGCCAGCAGTGAAGTTCTCTATGAGCAGTTCTTC.